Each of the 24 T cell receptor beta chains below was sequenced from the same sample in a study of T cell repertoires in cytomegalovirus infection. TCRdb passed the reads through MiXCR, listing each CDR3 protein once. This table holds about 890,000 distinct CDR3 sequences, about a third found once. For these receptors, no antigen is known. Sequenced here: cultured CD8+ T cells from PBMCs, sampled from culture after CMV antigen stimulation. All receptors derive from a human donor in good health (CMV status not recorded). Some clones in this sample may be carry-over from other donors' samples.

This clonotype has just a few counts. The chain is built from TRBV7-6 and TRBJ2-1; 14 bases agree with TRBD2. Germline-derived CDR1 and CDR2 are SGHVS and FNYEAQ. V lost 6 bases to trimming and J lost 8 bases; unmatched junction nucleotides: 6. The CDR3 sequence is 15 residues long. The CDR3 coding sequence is TGTGCCAGCAGGCGTGGGACTAGCGGGGGTCATGAGCAGTTCTTC. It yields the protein CASRRGTSGGHEQFF.

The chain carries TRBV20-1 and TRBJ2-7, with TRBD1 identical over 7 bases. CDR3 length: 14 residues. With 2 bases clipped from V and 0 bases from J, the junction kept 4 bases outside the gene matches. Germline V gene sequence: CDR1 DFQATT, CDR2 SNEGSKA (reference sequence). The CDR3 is CSARPGQSSYEQYF. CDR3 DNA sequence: TGCAGTGCTAGACCGGGACAGAGCTCCTACGAGCAGTACTTC.

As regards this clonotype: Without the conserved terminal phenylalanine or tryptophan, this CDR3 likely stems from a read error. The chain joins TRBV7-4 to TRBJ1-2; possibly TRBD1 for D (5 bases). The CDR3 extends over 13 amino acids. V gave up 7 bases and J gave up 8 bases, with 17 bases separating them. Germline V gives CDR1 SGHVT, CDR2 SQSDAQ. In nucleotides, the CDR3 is TGTGCCAGCATCCTAGACAGAGAAGAAGGCTACACCTCC. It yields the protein CASILDREEGYTS.

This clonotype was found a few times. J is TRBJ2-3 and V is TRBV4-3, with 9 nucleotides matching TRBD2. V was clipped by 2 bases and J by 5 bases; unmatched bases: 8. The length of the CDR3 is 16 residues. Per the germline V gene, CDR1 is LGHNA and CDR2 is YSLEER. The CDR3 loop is CASSQKWRGGRDTQYF. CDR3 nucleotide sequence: TGCGCCAGCAGCCAAAAGTGGCGGGGGGGCCGAGATACGCAGTATTTT.

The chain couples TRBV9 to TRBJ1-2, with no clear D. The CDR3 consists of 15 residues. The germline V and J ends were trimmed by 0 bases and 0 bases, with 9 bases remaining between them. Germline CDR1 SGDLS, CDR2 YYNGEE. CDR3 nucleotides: TGTGCCAGCAGCGTAGGCGGTGTGCCTAACTATGGCTACACCTTC. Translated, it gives CASSVGGVPNYGYTF.

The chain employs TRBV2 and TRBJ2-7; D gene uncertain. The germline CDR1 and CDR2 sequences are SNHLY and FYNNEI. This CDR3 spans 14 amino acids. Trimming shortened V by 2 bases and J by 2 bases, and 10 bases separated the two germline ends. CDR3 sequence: CASSERTDTYEQYF. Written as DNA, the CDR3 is TGTGCCAGCAGTGAAAGGACCGATACCTACGAGCAGTACTTC.

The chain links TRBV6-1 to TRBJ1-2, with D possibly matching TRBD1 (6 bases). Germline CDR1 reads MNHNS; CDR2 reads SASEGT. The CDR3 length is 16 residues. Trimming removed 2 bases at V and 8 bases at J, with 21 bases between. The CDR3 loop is CASSEWAGAYLGGYTF. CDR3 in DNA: TGTGCCAGCAGTGAATGGGCAGGGGCCTACTTGGGAGGCTACACCTTC.

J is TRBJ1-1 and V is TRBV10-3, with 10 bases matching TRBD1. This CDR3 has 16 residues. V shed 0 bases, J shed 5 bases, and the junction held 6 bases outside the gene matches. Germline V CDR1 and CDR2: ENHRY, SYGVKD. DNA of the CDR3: TGTGCCATCAGTGAGTCCCCCGGGACAGGGGATACTGAAGCTTTCTTT. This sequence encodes CAISESPGTGDTEAFF.

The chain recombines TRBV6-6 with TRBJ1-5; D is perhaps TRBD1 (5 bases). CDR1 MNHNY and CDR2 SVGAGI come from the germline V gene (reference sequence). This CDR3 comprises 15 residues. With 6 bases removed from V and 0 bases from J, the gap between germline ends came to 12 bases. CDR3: CASRGGRISNQPQHF. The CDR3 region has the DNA TGTGCCAGCAGGGGGGGAAGGATTAGCAATCAGCCCCAGCATTTT.

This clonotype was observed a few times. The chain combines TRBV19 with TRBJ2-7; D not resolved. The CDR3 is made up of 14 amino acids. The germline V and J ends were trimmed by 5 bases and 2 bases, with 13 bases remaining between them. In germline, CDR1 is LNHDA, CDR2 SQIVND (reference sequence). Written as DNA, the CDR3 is TGTGCCAGTAGTGACGAAGTAAATCCCTACGAGCAGTACTTC. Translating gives CASSDEVNPYEQYF. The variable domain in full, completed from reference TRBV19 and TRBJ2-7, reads DGGITQSPKYLFRKEGQNVTLSCEQNLNHDAMYWYRQDPGQGLRLIYYSQIVNDFQKGDIAEGYSVSREKKESFPLTVTSAQKNPTAFYLCASSDEVNPYEQYFGPGTRLTVT.

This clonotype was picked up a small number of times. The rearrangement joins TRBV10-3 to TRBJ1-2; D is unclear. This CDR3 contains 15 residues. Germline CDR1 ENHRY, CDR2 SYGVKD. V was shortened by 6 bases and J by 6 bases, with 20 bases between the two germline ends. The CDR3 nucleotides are TGTGCCATCAGATTTATGACCGAGGGATTGCATGGCTACACCTTC. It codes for CAIRFMTEGLHGYTF.

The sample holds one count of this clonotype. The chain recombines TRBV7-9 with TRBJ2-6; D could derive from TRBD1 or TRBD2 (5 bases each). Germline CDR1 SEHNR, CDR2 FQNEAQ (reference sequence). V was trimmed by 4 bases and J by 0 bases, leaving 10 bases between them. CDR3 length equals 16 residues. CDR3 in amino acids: CASSSPGTSGANVLTF. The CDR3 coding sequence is TGTGCCAGCAGCTCCCCGGGGACCTCTGGGGCCAACGTCCTGACTTTC.

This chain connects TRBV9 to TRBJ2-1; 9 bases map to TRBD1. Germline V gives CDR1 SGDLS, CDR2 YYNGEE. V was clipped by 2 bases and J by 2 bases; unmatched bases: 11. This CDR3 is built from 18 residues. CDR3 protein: CASSVRTGEGETYNEQFF. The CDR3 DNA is TGTGCCAGCAGCGTGAGGACAGGGGAAGGGGAGACCTACAATGAGCAGTTCTTC.

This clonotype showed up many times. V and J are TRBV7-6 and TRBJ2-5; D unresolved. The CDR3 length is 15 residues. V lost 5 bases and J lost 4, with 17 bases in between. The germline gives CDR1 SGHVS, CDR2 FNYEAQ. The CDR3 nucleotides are TGTGCCAGCAGCCCCCGGGCCGAAAGGAGAGAGACCCAGTACTTC. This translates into CASSPRAERRETQYF.

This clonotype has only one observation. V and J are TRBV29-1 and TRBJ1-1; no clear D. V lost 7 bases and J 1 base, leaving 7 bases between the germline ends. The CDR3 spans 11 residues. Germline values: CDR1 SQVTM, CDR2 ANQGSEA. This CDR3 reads CSALRNTEAFF. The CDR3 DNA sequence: TGCAGCGCATTGAGGAACACTGAAGCTTTCTTT.

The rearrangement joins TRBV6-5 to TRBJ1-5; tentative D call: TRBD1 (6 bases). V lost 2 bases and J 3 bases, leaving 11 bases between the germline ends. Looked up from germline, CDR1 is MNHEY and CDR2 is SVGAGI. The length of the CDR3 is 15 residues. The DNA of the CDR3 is TGTGCCAGCAGTTACGACAGGCCCTCCAATCAGCCCCAGCATTTT. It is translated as CASSYDRPSNQPQHF.

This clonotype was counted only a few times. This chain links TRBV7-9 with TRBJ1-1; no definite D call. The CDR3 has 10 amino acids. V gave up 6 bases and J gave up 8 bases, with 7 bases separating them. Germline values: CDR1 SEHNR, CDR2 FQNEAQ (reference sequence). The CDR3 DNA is TGTGCCAGCAGGTTATTCGAAGCTTTCTTT. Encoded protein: CASRLFEAFF.

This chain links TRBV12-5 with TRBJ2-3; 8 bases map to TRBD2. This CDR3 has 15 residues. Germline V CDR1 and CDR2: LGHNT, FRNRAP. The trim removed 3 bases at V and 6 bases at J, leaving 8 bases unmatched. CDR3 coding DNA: TGTGCTAGTGGTTTTCGGGGGGGGTTCGGCGATACGCAGTATTTT. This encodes CASGFRGGFGDTQYF.

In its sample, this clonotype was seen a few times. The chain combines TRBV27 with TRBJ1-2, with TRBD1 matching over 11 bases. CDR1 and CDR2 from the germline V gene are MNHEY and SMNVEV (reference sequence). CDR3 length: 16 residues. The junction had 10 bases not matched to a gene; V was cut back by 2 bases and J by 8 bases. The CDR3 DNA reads TGTGCCAGCAGTTTACTTCCGGGACAGGGGGAAGGCGGCTACACCTTC. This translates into CASSLLPGQGEGGYTF.

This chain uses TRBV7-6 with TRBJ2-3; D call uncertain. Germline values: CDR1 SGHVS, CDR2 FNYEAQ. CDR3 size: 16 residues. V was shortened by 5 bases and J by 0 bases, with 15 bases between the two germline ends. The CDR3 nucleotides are TGTGCCAGCAGCGTGCGTACACAAGCTAGCACAGATACGCAGTATTTT. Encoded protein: CASSVRTQASTDTQYF.

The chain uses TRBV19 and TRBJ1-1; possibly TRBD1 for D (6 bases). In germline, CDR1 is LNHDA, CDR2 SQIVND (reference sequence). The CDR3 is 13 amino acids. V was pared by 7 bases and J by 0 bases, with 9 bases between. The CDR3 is CASNDRLNTEAFF. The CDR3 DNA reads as TGTGCCAGTAATGACAGGCTGAACACTGAAGCTTTCTTT.

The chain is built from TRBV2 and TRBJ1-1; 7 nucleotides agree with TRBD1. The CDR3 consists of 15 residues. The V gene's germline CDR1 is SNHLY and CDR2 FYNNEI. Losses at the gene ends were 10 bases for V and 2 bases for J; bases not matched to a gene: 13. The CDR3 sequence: CATPTGMERNTEAFF. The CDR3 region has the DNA TGTGCCACCCCGACAGGGATGGAGAGAAACACTGAAGCTTTCTTT.

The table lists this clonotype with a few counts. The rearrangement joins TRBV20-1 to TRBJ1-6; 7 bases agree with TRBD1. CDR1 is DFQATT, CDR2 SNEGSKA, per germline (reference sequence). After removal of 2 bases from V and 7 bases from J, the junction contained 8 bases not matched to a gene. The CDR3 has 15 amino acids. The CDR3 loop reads CSARHRQGTNSPLHF. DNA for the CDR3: TGCAGTGCTAGACACCGACAGGGCACGAATTCACCCCTCCACTTT.

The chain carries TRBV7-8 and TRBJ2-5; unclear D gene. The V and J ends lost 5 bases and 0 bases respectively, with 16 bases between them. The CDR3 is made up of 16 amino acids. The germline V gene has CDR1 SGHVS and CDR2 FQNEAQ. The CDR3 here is CASSPPLGRNQETQYF. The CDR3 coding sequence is TGTGCCAGCAGCCCCCCCCTCGGACGGAACCAAGAGACCCAGTACTTC.